The T cell receptor (beta chain) under discussion was sequenced for a study of Graves' ophthalmopathy and Graves' hyperthyroidism. The study amplified TCR beta CDR3 regions using RNA transcripts. Following a first-round RT-PCR that used HTBI primers, a second-round multiplex PCR was carried out. TCRdb re-called the multiplex PCR reads with MiXCR, one entry per CDR3 protein. The data show some 350,000 distinct CDR3 sequences, with about 17% seen just once and 2.4% held by the top ten. PBMCs were isolated from an approximately 10 ml sample of fresh peripheral blood. V was pared by 5 bases and J by 4 bases, with 17 bases between. Germline values: CDR1 MNHNS, CDR2 SASEGT. The CDR3 contains 15 residues. This clonotype was observed at least ten times.

The sequenced sample was peripheral blood. The sequence came from an adult woman with stable Graves' hyperthyroidism. The V gene is TRBV6-1, the J gene TRBJ1-2, with no clear D. The CDR3 DNA is TGTGCCAGCAGTCAAACAACGACTAGATTCTATGGCTACACCTTC. Protein: CASSQTTTRFYGYTF.